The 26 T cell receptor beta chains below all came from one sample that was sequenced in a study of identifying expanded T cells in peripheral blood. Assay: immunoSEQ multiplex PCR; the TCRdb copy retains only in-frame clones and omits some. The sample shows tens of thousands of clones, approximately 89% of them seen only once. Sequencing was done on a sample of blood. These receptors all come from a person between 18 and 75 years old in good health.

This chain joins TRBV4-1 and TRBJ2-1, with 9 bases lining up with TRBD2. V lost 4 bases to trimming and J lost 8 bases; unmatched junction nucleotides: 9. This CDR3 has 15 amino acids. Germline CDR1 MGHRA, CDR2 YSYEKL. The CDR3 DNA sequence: TGCGCCAGCAGCCGTACCGGGACTAGCTGGGATGAGCAGTTCTTC. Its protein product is CASSRTGTSWDEQFF.

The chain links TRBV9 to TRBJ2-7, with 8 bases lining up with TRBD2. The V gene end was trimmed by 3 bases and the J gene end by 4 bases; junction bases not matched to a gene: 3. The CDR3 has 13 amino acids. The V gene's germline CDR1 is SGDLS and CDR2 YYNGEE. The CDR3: CASSAGGAYEQYF. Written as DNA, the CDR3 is TGTGCCAGCAGCGCGGGAGGGGCGTACGAGCAGTACTTC. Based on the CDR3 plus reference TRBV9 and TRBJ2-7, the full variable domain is DSGVTQTPKHLITATGQRVTLRCSPRSGDLSVYWYQQSLDQGLQFLIQYYNGEERAKGNILERFSAQQFPDLHSELNLSSLELGDSALYFCASSAGGAYEQYFGPGTRLTVT.

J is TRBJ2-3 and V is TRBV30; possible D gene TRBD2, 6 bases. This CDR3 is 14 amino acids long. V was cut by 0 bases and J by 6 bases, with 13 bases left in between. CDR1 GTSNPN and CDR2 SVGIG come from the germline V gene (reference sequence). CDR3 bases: TGTGCCTGGAGTGTAACCGGGGGTGGGGATACGCAGTATTTT. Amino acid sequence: CAWSVTGGGDTQYF.

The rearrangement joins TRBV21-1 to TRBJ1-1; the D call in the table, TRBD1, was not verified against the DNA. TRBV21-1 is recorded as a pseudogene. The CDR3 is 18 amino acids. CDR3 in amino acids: CASSKAPDPVDRNTEAFF. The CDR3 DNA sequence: TGTGCCAGCAGCAAAGCACCCGATCCCGTCGACAGGAACACTGAAGCTTTCTTT.

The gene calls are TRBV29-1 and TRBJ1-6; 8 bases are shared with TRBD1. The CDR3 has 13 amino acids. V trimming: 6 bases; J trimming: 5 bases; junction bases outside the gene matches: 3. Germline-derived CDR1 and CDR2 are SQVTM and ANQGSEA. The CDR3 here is CSVGQGDNSPLHF. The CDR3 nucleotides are TGCAGCGTCGGACAGGGAGATAATTCACCCCTCCACTTT.

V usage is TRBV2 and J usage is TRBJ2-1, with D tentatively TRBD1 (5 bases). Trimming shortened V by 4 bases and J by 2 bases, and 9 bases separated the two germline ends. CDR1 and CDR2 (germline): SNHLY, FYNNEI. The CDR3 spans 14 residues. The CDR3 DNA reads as TGTGCCAGCAGTGTCGCCAGGGCCTACAATGAGCAGTTCTTC. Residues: CASSVARAYNEQFF.

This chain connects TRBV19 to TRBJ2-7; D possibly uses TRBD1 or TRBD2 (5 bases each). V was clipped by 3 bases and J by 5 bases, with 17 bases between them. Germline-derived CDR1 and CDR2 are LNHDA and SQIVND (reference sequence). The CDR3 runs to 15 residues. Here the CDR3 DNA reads TGTGCCAGTAGTATGATAGACCGGGACGGAAACGAGCAGTACTTC. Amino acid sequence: CASSMIDRDGNEQYF.

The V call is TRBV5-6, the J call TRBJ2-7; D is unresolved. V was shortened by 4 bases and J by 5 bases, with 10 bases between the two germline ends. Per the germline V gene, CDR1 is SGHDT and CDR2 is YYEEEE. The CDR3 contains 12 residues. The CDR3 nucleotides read TGTGCCAGCAGCATCCGTTGGGACGAGCAGTACTTC. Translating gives CASSIRWDEQYF.

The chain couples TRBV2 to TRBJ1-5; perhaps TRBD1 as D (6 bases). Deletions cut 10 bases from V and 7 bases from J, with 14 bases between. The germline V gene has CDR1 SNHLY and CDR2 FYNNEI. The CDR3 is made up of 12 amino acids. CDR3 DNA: TGTGCCACCTCAGGGGAGGGACAGCCCCAGCATTTT. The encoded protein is CATSGEGQPQHF.

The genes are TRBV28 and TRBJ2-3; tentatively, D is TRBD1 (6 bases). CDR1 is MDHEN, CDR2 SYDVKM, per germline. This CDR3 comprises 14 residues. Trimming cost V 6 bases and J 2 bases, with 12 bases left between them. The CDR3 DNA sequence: TGTGCCAGCAGCGGGACAACGGTCACAGATACGCAGTATTTT. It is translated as CASSGTTVTDTQYF.

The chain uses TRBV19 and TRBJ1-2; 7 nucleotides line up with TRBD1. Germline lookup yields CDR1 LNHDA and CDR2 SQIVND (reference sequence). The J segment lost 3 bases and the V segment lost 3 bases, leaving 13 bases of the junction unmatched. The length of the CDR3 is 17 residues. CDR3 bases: TGTGCCAGTAGTATGACAGGGTCCGGGCCATTGGACTATGGCTACACCTTC. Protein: CASSMTGSGPLDYGYTF.

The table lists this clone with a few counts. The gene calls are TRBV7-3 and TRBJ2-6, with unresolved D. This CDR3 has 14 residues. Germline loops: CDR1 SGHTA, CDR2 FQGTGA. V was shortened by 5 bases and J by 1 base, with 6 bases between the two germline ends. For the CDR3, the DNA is TGTGCCAGCAGCCCGTCTTCTGGGGCCAACGTCCTGACTTTC. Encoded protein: CASSPSSGANVLTF.

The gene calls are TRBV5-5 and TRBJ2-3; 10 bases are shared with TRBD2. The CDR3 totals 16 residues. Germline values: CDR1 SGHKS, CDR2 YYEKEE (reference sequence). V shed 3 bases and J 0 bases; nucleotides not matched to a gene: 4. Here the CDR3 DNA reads TGTGCCAGCAGCTGGGGACTAGCGCTTAGCACAGATACGCAGTATTTT. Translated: CASSWGLALSTDTQYF.

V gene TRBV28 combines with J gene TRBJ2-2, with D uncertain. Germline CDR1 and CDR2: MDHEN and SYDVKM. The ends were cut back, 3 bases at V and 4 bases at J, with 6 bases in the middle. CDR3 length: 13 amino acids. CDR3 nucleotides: TGTGCCAGCAGTTTCCAGCGCACCGGGGAGCTGTTTTTT. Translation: CASSFQRTGELFF.

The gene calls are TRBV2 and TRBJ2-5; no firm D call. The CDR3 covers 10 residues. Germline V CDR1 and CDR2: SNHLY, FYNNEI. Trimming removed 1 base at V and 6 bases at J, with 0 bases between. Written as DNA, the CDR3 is TGTGCCAGCAGTGAAGAGACCCAGTACTTC. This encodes CASSEETQYF.

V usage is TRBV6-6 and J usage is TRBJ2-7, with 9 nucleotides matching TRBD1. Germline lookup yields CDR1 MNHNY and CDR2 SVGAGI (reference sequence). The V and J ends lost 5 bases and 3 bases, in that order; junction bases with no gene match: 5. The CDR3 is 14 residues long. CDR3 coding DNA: TGTGCCAGCAGTCCCGGGACAGGGTTCTACGAGCAGTACTTC. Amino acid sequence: CASSPGTGFYEQYF.

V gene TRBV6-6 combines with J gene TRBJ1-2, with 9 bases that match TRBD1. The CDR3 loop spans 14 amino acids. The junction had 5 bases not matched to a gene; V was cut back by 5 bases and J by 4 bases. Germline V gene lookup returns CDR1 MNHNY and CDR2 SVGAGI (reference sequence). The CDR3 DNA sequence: TGTGCCAGCAGTCGGGACAGGGTGGCCTATGGCTACACCTTC. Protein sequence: CASSRDRVAYGYTF.

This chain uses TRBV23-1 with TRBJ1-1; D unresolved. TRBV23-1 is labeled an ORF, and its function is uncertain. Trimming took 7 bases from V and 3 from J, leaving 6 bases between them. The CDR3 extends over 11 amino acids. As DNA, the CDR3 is TGCGCCAGCAATAGAGACACTGAAGCTTTCTTT. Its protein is CASNRDTEAFF.

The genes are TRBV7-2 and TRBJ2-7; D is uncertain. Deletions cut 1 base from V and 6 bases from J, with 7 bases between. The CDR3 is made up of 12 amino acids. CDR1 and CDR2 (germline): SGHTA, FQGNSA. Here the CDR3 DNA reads TGTGCCAGCAGCTTAGATCCCCTCGAGCAGTACTTC. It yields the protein CASSLDPLEQYF.

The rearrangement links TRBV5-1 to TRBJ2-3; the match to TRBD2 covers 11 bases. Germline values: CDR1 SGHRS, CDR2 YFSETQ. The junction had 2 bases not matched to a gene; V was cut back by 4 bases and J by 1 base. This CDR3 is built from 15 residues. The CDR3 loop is CASSTLAGGTDTQYF. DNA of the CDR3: TGCGCCAGCAGCACACTAGCGGGGGGCACAGATACGCAGTATTTT.

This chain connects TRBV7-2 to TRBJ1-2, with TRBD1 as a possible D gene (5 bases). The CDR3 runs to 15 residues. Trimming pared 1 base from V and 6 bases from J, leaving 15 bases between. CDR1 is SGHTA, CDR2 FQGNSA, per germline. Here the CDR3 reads CASSLVSGTGDGYTF. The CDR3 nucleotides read TGTGCCAGCAGCTTAGTTTCAGGGACGGGAGATGGCTACACCTTC.

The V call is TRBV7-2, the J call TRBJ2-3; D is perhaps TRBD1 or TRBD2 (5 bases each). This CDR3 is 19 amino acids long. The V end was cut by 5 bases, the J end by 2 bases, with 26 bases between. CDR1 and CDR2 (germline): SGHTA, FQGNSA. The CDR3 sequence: CASSPLVGTYAGSTDTQYF. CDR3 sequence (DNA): TGTGCCAGCAGCCCCCTTGTCGGGACCTATGCTGGGTCCACAGATACGCAGTATTTT.

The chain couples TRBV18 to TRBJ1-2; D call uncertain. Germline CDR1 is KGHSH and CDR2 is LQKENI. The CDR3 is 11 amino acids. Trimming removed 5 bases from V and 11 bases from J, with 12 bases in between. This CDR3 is CASSESGPYTF. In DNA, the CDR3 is TGTGCCAGCTCAGAGTCCGGGCCATACACCTTC.

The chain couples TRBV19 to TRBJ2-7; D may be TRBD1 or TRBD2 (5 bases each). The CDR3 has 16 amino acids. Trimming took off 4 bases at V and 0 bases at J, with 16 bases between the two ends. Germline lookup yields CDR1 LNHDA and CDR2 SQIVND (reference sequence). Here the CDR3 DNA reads TGTGCCAGTAGTACCTATTTGGGACGGAGCTCCTACGAGCAGTACTTC. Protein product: CASSTYLGRSSYEQYF.

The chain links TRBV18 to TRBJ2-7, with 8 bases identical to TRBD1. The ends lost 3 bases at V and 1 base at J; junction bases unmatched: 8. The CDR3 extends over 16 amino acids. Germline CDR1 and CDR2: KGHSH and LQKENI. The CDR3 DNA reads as TGTGCCAGCTCACCCAAGACAGGGGCCATTTCCTACGAGCAGTACTTC. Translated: CASSPKTGAISYEQYF.

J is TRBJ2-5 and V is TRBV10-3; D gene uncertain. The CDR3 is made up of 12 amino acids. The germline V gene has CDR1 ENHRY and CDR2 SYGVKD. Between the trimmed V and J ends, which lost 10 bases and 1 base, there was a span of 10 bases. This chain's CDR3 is CATTPGQETQYF. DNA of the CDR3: TGTGCCACCACCCCCGGCCAAGAGACCCAGTACTTC.